The 25 T cell receptor beta chains below all came from one sample that was sequenced in a study of T cells of healthy individuals. TCRdb re-analysed the 5' RACE reads in MiXCR, keeping a single row per CDR3 protein. The sample includes around 100,000 distinct CDR3 sequences, 15% to 20% seen only once; the top ten take under 7.5%. These receptors were taken from a human donor in good health.

This clonotype was counted only a few times. The CDR3 nucleotides are TGTGCCAGCAGCCCCACTGATGGAGCCATTCAGTACTTC. It specifies CASSPTDGAIQYF. The V call is TRBV7-3, the J call TRBJ2-4, with D unclear. This CDR3 has 13 amino acids. Germline V gene sequence: CDR1 SGHTA, CDR2 FQGTGA. Trimming pared 5 bases from V and 9 bases from J, leaving 14 bases between.

This clonotype appeared a few times. The chain carries TRBV6-2 or TRBV6-3 and TRBJ1-5; the D gene is possibly TRBD1 (5 bases). This CDR3 spans 14 amino acids. The germline V and J ends were trimmed by 2 bases and 4 bases, with 9 bases remaining between them. Per the germline V gene, CDR1 is MNHEY and CDR2 is SVGEGT. CDR3 nucleotides: TGTGCCAGCAGTTACCGGGGCCTAAATCAGCCCCAGCATTTT. Amino acids: CASSYRGLNQPQHF.

The gene calls are TRBV6-2 or TRBV6-3 and TRBJ2-1; 10 positions match TRBD2. V trimming: 0 bases; J trimming: 4 bases; junction bases outside the gene matches: 6. Germline V CDR1 and CDR2: MNHEY, SVGEGT. The CDR3 sequence is 17 residues long. The CDR3 reads CASSYSPTSGLYNEQFF. CDR3 sequence (DNA): TGTGCCAGCAGTTACTCGCCGACTAGCGGGCTGTACAATGAGCAGTTCTTC.

The genes are TRBV7-2 and TRBJ1-1; D gene unclear. Per the germline V gene, CDR1 is SGHTA and CDR2 is FQGNSA. The CDR3 extends over 14 amino acids. Trimming took 0 bases from V and 4 from J, leaving 9 bases between them. The CDR3 DNA is TGTGCCAGCAGCTTAGCGGGGAGGGCCACTGAAGCTTTCTTT. Its translation is CASSLAGRATEAFF.

The rearrangement joins TRBV20-1 to TRBJ2-3; 10 nucleotides align to TRBD2. V shed 5 bases, J shed 1 base, and the junction held 3 bases outside the gene matches. The CDR3 sequence is 14 residues long. The germline V gene has CDR1 DFQATT and CDR2 SNEGSKA (reference sequence). The CDR3 nucleotides read TGCAGTGCTCCCGGGACTAGCGGCACAGATACGCAGTATTTT. Translation: CSAPGTSGTDTQYF.

This clonotype has only a few counts. The CDR3 reads CAIRGGKGNQPQHF. CDR3 nucleotides: TGTGCCATCCGAGGAGGGAAGGGCAATCAGCCCCAGCATTTT. The gene calls are TRBV10-3 and TRBJ1-5; D is unclear. V was clipped by 8 bases and J by 2 bases, with 13 bases between them. Germline V lookup: CDR1 ENHRY, CDR2 SYGVKD. The CDR3 consists of 14 residues.

Of note for this clonotype: One end of the junction varies from germline; a read error may be responsible. The chain links TRBV29-1 to TRBJ2-1; D is perhaps TRBD2 (6 bases). The CDR3 is 13 residues long. Germline assignment: CDR1 SQVTM and CDR2 ANQGSEA. The chain's CDR3 is CSAEGTSYNEQFF. The CDR3 DNA is TGCAGCGCTGAAGGGACTTCGTACAATGAGCAGTTCTTC.

This chain joins TRBV4-1 and TRBJ2-3, with D maybe TRBD1 (6 bases). Trimming removed 1 base from V and 2 bases from J, with 16 bases in between. The V gene's germline CDR1 is MGHRA and CDR2 YSYEKL. The CDR3 is made up of 17 amino acids. CDR3: CASSQGWVGAFTDTQYF. CDR3 DNA: TGCGCCAGCAGCCAAGGCTGGGTGGGGGCCTTCACAGATACGCAGTATTTT.

Worth noting for this clonotype: This sequence may be a read error, since a much larger clone differs from it by one base. Here the CDR3 omits its conserved ending phenylalanine or tryptophan, so a read error is the likely source. The chain carries TRBV6-1 and TRBJ1-5, with D hard to call. This CDR3 is 14 amino acids long. Germline V gene lookup returns CDR1 MNHNS and CDR2 SASEGT. V shed 8 bases and J shed 5 bases, with 16 bases lying between them. CDR3 DNA: TGTGCCAGCGTAGGCCCCACCACGGATCAGCCCCAGCATTCT. Amino acid sequence: CASVGPTTDQPQHS.

With regard to this clonotype: This may arise from a read error, as a much more abundant clone is one base away. The J gene is TRBJ2-5, the V gene TRBV5-1; tentatively, D is TRBD1 or TRBD2 (5 bases each). Germline values: CDR1 SGHRS, CDR2 YFSETQ. This CDR3 contains 15 residues. DNA for the CDR3: TGCGCCAGCAGCCAAGGGACGTACAAGGGAGAGACCAAGTACTTC. This sequence encodes CASSQGTYKGETKYF.

This clonotype was recorded many times. V is TRBV5-1 and J is TRBJ2-1; D is unclear. V dropped 4 bases and J dropped 8 bases, with 13 bases sitting between them. CDR3 length: 13 amino acids. Germline assignment: CDR1 SGHRS and CDR2 YFSETQ. CDR3 residues: CASSTAMEYEQFF. The CDR3 DNA reads TGCGCCAGCAGCACGGCTATGGAGTATGAGCAGTTCTTC.

V and J are TRBV7-2 and TRBJ1-3, with D perhaps TRBD1 (5 bases). The CDR3 is 17 residues long. Germline V gene lookup returns CDR1 SGHTA and CDR2 FQGNSA. V shed 3 bases and J shed 0 bases, with 15 bases lying between them. The CDR3, as DNA: TGTGCCAGCAGCTTGCGGGACTCCGAAAACTCTGGAAACACCATATATTTT. Protein: CASSLRDSENSGNTIYF. Drawing the rest from reference TRBV7-2 and TRBJ1-3, the complete variable domain is GAGVSQSPSNKVTEKGKDVELRCDPISGHTALYWYRQSLGQGLEFLIYFQGNSAPDKSGLPSDRFSAERTGGSVSTLTIQRTQQEDSAVYLCASSLRDSENSGNTIYFGEGSWLTVV.

This clonotype was observed many times. The chain links TRBV4-1 to TRBJ2-7, with TRBD2 matching 7 bases. From germline, CDR1 is MGHRA and CDR2 YSYEKL. The CDR3 runs to 15 residues. J was trimmed by 1 base and V by 0 bases; bases with no gene match: 3. The CDR3: CASSQDRLASYEQYF. CDR3 nucleotides: TGCGCCAGCAGCCAAGATCGACTAGCTTCCTACGAGCAGTACTTC.

The sample holds one count of this clonotype. V is TRBV9 and J is TRBJ2-7; 7 nucleotides line up with TRBD1. This CDR3 comprises 15 residues. Losses at the gene ends were 0 bases for V and 0 bases for J; bases not matched to a gene: 3. Germline values: CDR1 SGDLS, CDR2 YYNGEE. In DNA form, the CDR3 reads TGTGCCAGCAGCGTAGGGACAGGTGACTCCTACGAGCAGTACTTC. Translation: CASSVGTGDSYEQYF.

The chain's CDR3 is CAWSVRGNQPQHF. CDR3 nucleotides: TGTGCCTGGAGTGTGAGGGGCAATCAGCCCCAGCATTTT. The gene calls are TRBV30 and TRBJ1-5; D is uncertain. The CDR3 spans 13 residues. Per germline, CDR1 GTSNPN and CDR2 SVGIG (reference sequence). V was cut by 0 bases and J by 2 bases, with 5 bases left in between.

The chain carries TRBV28 and TRBJ2-1, with 8 bases that match TRBD2. Germline-derived CDR1 and CDR2 are MDHEN and SYDVKM. The CDR3 consists of 14 residues. The trim removed 6 bases at V and 7 bases at J, leaving 8 bases unmatched. The CDR3, as DNA: TGTGCCAGCAGGCTCGGACTAGCAGTAAATGAGCAGTTCTTC. Translating it yields CASRLGLAVNEQFF.

This clonotype has more than one count but fewer than ten. CDR3 loop: CSAWDRGPYEQYF. CDR3 sequence (DNA): TGCAGTGCTTGGGACAGGGGACCCTACGAGCAGTACTTC. This chain connects TRBV20-1 to TRBJ2-7; 10 bases agree with TRBD1. This CDR3 is built from 13 residues. Unmatched junction bases numbered 3, after V lost 5 bases and J lost 2 bases. Per germline, CDR1 DFQATT and CDR2 SNEGSKA (reference sequence).

This chain links TRBV20-1 with TRBJ1-5; no firm D call. Deletions cut 6 bases from V and 0 bases from J, with 21 bases between. Germline V gene lookup returns CDR1 DFQATT and CDR2 SNEGSKA (reference sequence). There are 17 residues in the CDR3. The CDR3 here is CSATSSVRIHSNQPQHF. In DNA form, the CDR3 reads TGCAGTGCCACCTCCTCTGTGCGGATTCATAGCAATCAGCCCCAGCATTTT.

This sequence joins TRBV4-1 and TRBJ2-4, with 11 nucleotides matching TRBD1. V dropped 3 bases and J dropped 7; count of bases not matched to a gene: 5. This CDR3 spans 15 amino acids. Germline lookup yields CDR1 MGHRA and CDR2 YSYEKL. The CDR3 reads CASSQGQGVFNIQYF. The CDR3 bases are TGCGCCAGCAGCCAGGGACAGGGGGTGTTTAACATTCAGTACTTC.

The chain carries TRBV20-1 and TRBJ2-3; no clear D gene. Per the germline V gene, CDR1 is DFQATT and CDR2 is SNEGSKA (reference sequence). The CDR3 has 13 residues. Deletions cut 0 bases from V and 5 bases from J, with 9 bases between. CDR3 sequence (DNA): TGCAGTGCTAGAGATCTAGTTATAGATACGCAGTATTTT. Its protein is CSARDLVIDTQYF.

As to this clonotype: One end of the junction does not line up with germline, which may come from a read error. The CDR3 loop is CASSVDNTGIRVF. The CDR3 DNA is TGTGCCAGCAGCGTAGACAATACGGGGATAAGGGTTTTT. The chain recombines TRBV9 with TRBJ1-4; D ambiguous. The germline V gene encodes CDR1 SGDLS and CDR2 YYNGEE. The CDR3 extends over 13 amino acids.

This clonotype showed up just a few times. This chain uses TRBV5-5 with TRBJ2-7, with 12 bases aligning to TRBD2. V dropped 0 bases and J dropped 2; count of bases not matched to a gene: 9. CDR3 size: 18 residues. The germline gives CDR1 SGHKS, CDR2 YYEKEE (reference sequence). The CDR3 DNA is TGTGCCAGCAGCTTGGTCCCCCTGACTAGCGGGGGTCCCTACGAGCAGTACTTC. It encodes CASSLVPLTSGGPYEQYF.

The chain is built from TRBV5-1 and TRBJ1-6, with 11 bases that match TRBD1. Trimming at V came to 4 bases and at J to 7 bases, leaving 10 bases not matched to a gene. This CDR3 is 17 amino acids long. Per the germline V gene, CDR1 is SGHRS and CDR2 is YFSETQ. In nucleotides, the CDR3 is TGCGCCAGCAGCACCTCGTCCGGGACAGGGGGAAATTCACCCCTCCACTTT. Translated: CASSTSSGTGGNSPLHF.

V is TRBV20-1 and J is TRBJ1-1; D unresolved. CDR1 DFQATT and CDR2 SNEGSKA come from the germline V gene (reference sequence). CDR3 size: 17 residues. The V end lost 5 bases, the J end lost 3 bases, and 25 bases lay between the germline ends. The CDR3 protein is CSAPRSGEDFRYTEAFF. CDR3 in DNA: TGCAGTGCTCCCCGGAGTGGCGAGGATTTTAGGTACACTGAAGCTTTCTTT.

This clonotype appeared a few times. J is TRBJ2-5 and V is TRBV20-1; 8 bases fit TRBD2. Germline assignment: CDR1 DFQATT and CDR2 SNEGSKA (reference sequence). The CDR3 extends over 17 amino acids. The junction had 15 bases not matched to a gene; V was cut back by 1 base and J by 5 bases. The CDR3 coding sequence is TGCAGTGCTAGAGGAGCGGGAGAAGGGGAAAAGGGGGAGACCCAGTACTTC. Translation gives CSARGAGEGEKGETQYF.